These T cell receptor beta chains were read from a single sample in a study of cytomegalovirus exposure and HLA in healthy donors. The method was immunoSEQ multiplex PCR; TCRdb's version includes in-frame clones alone and lacks a portion of them. The profile covers about 130,000 clones, with roughly 17% appearing a single time and 2.5% to 3% taken by the ten largest. Sequencing was performed on PBMCs. Receptors originate from a female donor in good health and CMV-seropositive. CDR3s include the opening cysteine and the closing phenylalanine or tryptophan. The D gene is left open where the match is weak. The size of a clone is reported for some rows only, either as once, few or many, or as a class for expanded clones.

v_gene	abundance	d_gene	CDR3aa
TRBV9	-	-	CASNKNTGLGSGANVLTF
TRBV5-1	-	TRBD1	CASKGTDRGFDEQYF
TRBV6-6	few	-	CASSRLLQGDFSGYTF
TRBV4-3	-	-	CASSQVGYREETQYF
TRBV27	few	-	CASTPGPWNTEAFF
TRBV7-2	-	-	CASSQVSSGGETQYF
TRBV19	few	TRBD2	CASSGLAGLNNEQFF
TRBV4-1	-	TRBD1	CASSQQGAPSTDTQYF
TRBV7-8	-	-	CASSLVSGNTEAFF
TRBV7-2	-	-	CASSLAAVNTEAFF
TRBV7-9	-	-	CASSFSDTQYF
TRBV30	few	-	CASTKTSGYEQYF
TRBV5-1	few	-	CASSFNAPVQETQYF
TRBV28	few	TRBD1	CASSLYRGPSYEQYF